Here is one T cell receptor (beta chain) with its context. This clonotype was recorded a few times. No antigen is known for it. No qualities accompany the bases; no much larger clone lies one base away. This sample stems from a study of CD8 T cells in ankylosing spondylitis (dated by TCRdb to about 2017). A note on the overall study: To find TCR variants linked to disease, the study profiled T cell receptor beta repertoires in ankylosing spondylitis patients and healthy donors. In total, the full study cohort was made up of roughly 110 healthy donors and 25 to 30 ankylosing spondylitis patients. Peripheral blood was sampled, and synovial fluid was additionally collected from ankylosing spondylitis patients. The full study reports these points: The disease-linked clones were reported to be significantly enriched in matched synovial fluid samples from ankylosing spondylitis patients. Blood from ankylosing spondylitis patients appeared to be characterized by a TCR beta motif composed of 7 to 9 highly homologous amino acid variants. The disease-linked clones had a CD8+ phenotype and were found at relatively low frequencies in peripheral blood. Some motif variants had previously been reported in the synovial fluid and blood of reactive arthritis patients, which suggests shared mechanisms of disease initiation.

Trimming accounts for 6 bases at V and 1 base at J, while the number of junction bases matched to no gene is 6. From the cysteine through the phenylalanine, the CDR3 covers 16 amino acids. Just CDR3 DNA is preserved here, 48 bases in frame from base 1. Sequenced on an Illumina HiSeq 2500. Quantitative 5'-RACE with molecular barcodes was the method used to prepare the TCR beta libraries. The authors processed their data as follows. A new computational method based on a probabilistic model of VDJ rearrangement was used to identify disease-linked TCR variants. In TCRdb, the public reads were trimmed at Q25 with fastp and aligned with MiXCR, with productive beta chains retained. Rows are unified per CDR3 protein, each entry keeping the most common DNA and genes. TCRdb's processing, not the authors' own work, is the source of the V and J calls. Recorded for this sample are 350,000 to 450,000 distinct CDR3 sequences; 20% to 25% of them occurred a single time. Roughly 13% of the sample is in the top ten clones.

The V and J genes are TRBV12-3 or TRBV12-4 and TRBJ2-5, and TRBD1 aligns with 12 junction nucleotides. This clonotype was sampled from a male donor with ankylosing spondylitis or in good health (not recorded which). The sequencing sample was made of blood, either unsorted or a sorted T cell fraction (not recorded which). CDR3 sequence: CASRLGTGGSQETQYF. The sequenced DNA is TGTGCCAGCAGGCTAGGGACAGGGGGCTCCCAAGAGACCCAGTACTTC.